The rows below give T cell receptor beta chains drawn from one sample of a study of PD-1 blockade in classical Hodgkin lymphoma. Data came from immunoSEQ multiplex PCR; TCRdb stores just in-frame clones and leaves some out. The table has around 7,500 clones, roughly 84% seen once. Specimen: CD8+ T cells from blood, collected at baseline. Every receptor here comes from a human donor with classical Hodgkin lymphoma. CDR3s include the opening cysteine and the closing phenylalanine or tryptophan. The D gene is left open where the match is weak. Expanded clones get a size class; other rows say once, few or many, or leave the size out.

>TRBV7-9|TRBJ2-7|NA|NA
CASSHRDNHEQYF
TGTGCCAGCAGCCACCGGGACAACCACGAGCAGTACTTC
>TRBV28|TRBJ2-7|TRBD1|NA
CASSLVGGVYEQYF
TGTGCCAGCAGTTTGGTAGGGGGCGTTTACGAGCAGTACTTC
>TRBV5-8|TRBJ1-2|TRBD1|NA
CASSFGTGVSGYTF
TGTGCCAGCAGCTTTGGGACAGGGGTTAGCGGCTACACCTTC
>TRBV11-3|TRBJ2-1|NA|NA
CASSLGWFNEQFF
TGTGCCAGCAGCTTAGGATGGTTCAATGAGCAGTTCTTC
>TRBV5-1|TRBJ2-5|TRBD2|NA
CASSLTSGGETQYF
TGCGCCAGCAGCCTGACTAGCGGGGGAGAGACCCAGTACTTC
>TRBV7-9|TRBJ2-1|TRBD2|NA
CASSLFGLDYHNEQFF
TGTGCCAGCAGCTTATTCGGACTAGACTACCACAATGAGCAGTTCTTC
>TRBV6-5|TRBJ1-6|NA|few
CASSSNPGLIKTLHF
TGTGCCAGCAGTTCCAATCCCGGACTCATTAAAACCCTCCACTTT
>TRBV14|TRBJ2-7|NA|NA
CASSDGPWEQYF
TGTGCCAGCAGCGACGGCCCGTGGGAGCAGTACTTC
>TRBV10-3|TRBJ1-2|NA|once
CAIHGNTNYGYTF
TGTGCCATCCATGGAAACACCAACTATGGCTACACCTTC
>TRBV6-5|TRBJ2-2|NA|few
CASSYGPPNTGELFF
TGTGCCAGCAGTTACGGACCGCCGAACACCGGGGAGCTGTTTTTT
>TRBV11-2|TRBJ2-7|NA|NA
CASTGASYEQYF
TGTGCCAGCACCGGGGCTAGCTACGAGCAGTACTTC
>TRBV4-1|TRBJ2-1|TRBD2|once
CASSSRGLANNEQFF
TGCGCCAGCAGCTCCCGGGGACTAGCGAACAATGAGCAGTTCTTC
>TRBV4-1|TRBJ2-5|NA|few
CASSHRDWRGETQYF
TGCGCCAGCAGCCATAGGGACTGGAGGGGTGAGACCCAGTACTTC
>TRBV27|TRBJ2-7|NA|NA
CASSFRTSHEQYF
TGTGCCAGCAGTTTTCGAACTAGTCACGAGCAGTACTTC
>TRBV5-8|TRBJ2-1|NA|NA
CASSLASSSYNEQFF
TGTGCCAGCAGCTTGGCGTCTAGCTCCTACAATGAGCAGTTCTTC
>TRBV7-8|TRBJ2-5|TRBD1|NA
CASSSDRGREETQYF
TGTGCCAGCAGCTCGGACAGGGGCAGGGAAGAGACCCAGTACTTC
>TRBV19|TRBJ1-5|NA|NA
CASSIDENRSNQPQHF
TGTGCCAGTAGTATAGATGAGAACCGTAGCAATCAGCCCCAGCATTTT
>TRBV7-9|TRBJ1-2|NA|NA
CASSLGPRDAPRRGYTF
TGTGCCAGCAGCTTAGGCCCCCGGGACGCTCCTCGTCGCGGCTACACCTTC
>TRBV5-4|TRBJ2-1|NA|NA
CASSLALSYNEQFF
TGTGCCAGCAGCTTGGCCCTATCCTACAATGAGCAGTTCTTC
>TRBV27|TRBJ2-7|TRBD1|NA
CASSPDRGLDEQYF
TGTGCCAGCAGTCCCGACAGGGGGCTAGACGAGCAGTACTTC
>TRBV15|TRBJ2-1|NA|NA
CATSRLFDEQFF
TGTGCCACCAGCAGACTTTTTGATGAGCAGTTCTTC
>TRBV11-2|TRBJ2-7|TRBD2|NA
CASSLVTSGRLEQYF
TGTGCCAGCAGCCTGGTGACTAGCGGGAGGTTGGAGCAGTACTTC
>TRBV4-1|TRBJ1-3|NA|NA
CASSLDGSSGNTIYF
TGCGCCAGCAGCCTGGACGGCTCCTCTGGAAACACCATATATTTT
>TRBV5-6|TRBJ2-7|TRBD2|NA
CASSWLTSGTIYEQYF
TGTGCCAGCAGCTGGTTGACTAGCGGGACAATCTACGAGCAGTACTTC
>TRBV29-1|TRBJ2-7|TRBD1|NA
CSVEEQGQGHEQYF
TGCAGCGTTGAAGAACAGGGGCAGGGCCACGAGCAGTACTTC
>TRBV21-1|TRBJ1-6|NA|NA
CASSKTDSAQPLPLHF
TGTGCCAGCAGCAAAACGGATTCGGCCCAACCCTTACCCCTCCACTTT
>TRBV6-1|TRBJ2-7|NA|NA
CASSGHAYEQYF
TGTGCCAGCAGTGGACATGCTTACGAGCAGTACTTC
>TRBV18|TRBJ2-1|TRBD2|few
CASSLAGGYNEQFF
TGTGCCAGCTCTTTAGCGGGAGGTTACAATGAGCAGTTCTTC
>TRBV5-5|TRBJ1-1|NA|NA
CASSLEDTLPNTEAFF
TGTGCCAGCAGCTTGGAGGACACATTACCGAACACTGAAGCTTTCTTT
>TRBV6-5|TRBJ1-2|TRBD1|NA
CASSYRDSVYGYTF
TGTGCCAGCAGTTACAGGGACAGTGTATATGGCTACACCTTC
>TRBV11-2|TRBJ1-5|NA|NA
CASSLDFGEYQPQHF
TGTGCCAGCAGCTTAGATTTCGGGGAATATCAGCCCCAGCATTTT
>TRBV30|TRBJ1-1|NA|NA
CAWGVLQGGTEAFF
TGTGCCTGGGGGGTCCTCCAAGGGGGCACTGAAGCTTTCTTT
>TRBV11-2|TRBJ2-2|NA|NA
CASSLVQAGSGELFF
TGTGCCAGCAGCTTAGTACAGGCAGGGTCCGGGGAGCTGTTTTTT
>TRBV14|TRBJ1-1|NA|NA
CASSQPPGVEAFF
TGTGCCAGCAGCCAACCACCGGGAGTTGAAGCTTTCTTT
>TRBV4-1|TRBJ2-7|NA|NA
CASSQELYQAYEQYF
TGCGCCAGCAGCCAAGAACTATATCAGGCCTACGAGCAGTACTTC
>TRBV19|TRBJ1-1|NA|NA
CASSIVSEPYTEAFF
TGTGCCAGTAGTATAGTTTCAGAACCTTACACTGAAGCTTTCTTT
>TRBV11-2|TRBJ1-2|NA|NA
CASSPNTGINYGYTF
TGTGCCAGCAGCCCAAACACAGGGATAAACTATGGCTACACCTTC
>TRBV15|TRBJ1-1|NA|NA
CATSRSGDAIEAFF
TGTGCCACCAGCAGATCTGGGGACGCCATAGAAGCTTTCTTT
>TRBV4-1|TRBJ2-1|TRBD2|few
CASSQWTRLAGDPYNEQFF
TGCGCCAGCAGCCAATGGACACGACTAGCGGGAGACCCCTACAATGAGCAGTTCTTC
>TRBV28|TRBJ2-1|TRBD2|NA
CASSLILDWGLAGYYNEQFF
TGTGCCAGCAGTTTAATACTCGATTGGGGGCTAGCGGGGTATTACAATGAGCAGTTCTTC
>TRBV7-9|TRBJ2-7|NA|NA
CASSLALGTSSYEQYF
TGTGCCAGCAGCTTAGCGCTTGGGACATCGTCCTACGAGCAGTACTTC
>TRBV6-6|TRBJ2-5|TRBD2|NA
CASNPFGTSSQETQYF
TGTGCCAGCAACCCCTTCGGGACTAGCTCACAAGAGACCCAGTACTTC
>TRBV6-5|TRBJ2-1|NA|NA
CASSYSSAYNEQFF
TGTGCCAGCAGTTATTCTAGCGCCTACAATGAGCAGTTCTTC
>TRBV19|TRBJ1-1|NA|NA
CASSIGKEVNTEAFF
TGTGCCAGTAGTATTGGAAAGGAAGTGAACACTGAAGCTTTCTTT
>TRBV7-6|TRBJ2-3|TRBD1|once
CASSLTGGNTDTQYF
TGTGCCAGCAGCCTGACAGGGGGGAACACAGATACGCAGTATTTT
>TRBV7-9|TRBJ2-7|TRBD2|NA
CASSQTSGLARYEQYF
TGTGCCAGCAGCCAAACCTCGGGACTAGCGCGATACGAGCAGTACTTC
>TRBV19|TRBJ1-1|NA|NA
CASSVTGFTNTEAFF
TGTGCCAGTAGCGTCACAGGGTTTACGAACACTGAAGCTTTCTTT
>TRBV4-1|TRBJ2-7|TRBD2|NA
CASSKTGTREGRLAGVEQYF
TGCGCCAGCAGCAAAACCGGGACCAGGGAAGGGCGGCTAGCGGGAGTCGAGCAGTACTTC
>TRBV7-9|TRBJ2-2|TRBD1|NA
CASSPTRGTGGIIGELFF
TGTGCCAGCAGCCCAACTCGCGGGACAGGGGGCATCATAGGGGAGCTGTTTTTT
>TRBV9|TRBJ2-5|TRBD1|NA
CASSLQGAEETQYF
TGTGCCAGCAGCCTACAGGGGGCTGAAGAGACCCAGTACTTC
>TRBV5-1|TRBJ2-1|TRBD1|NA
CASSLWTGTATYNEQFF
TGCGCCAGCAGCCTCTGGACCGGGACAGCGACCTACAATGAGCAGTTCTTC
>TRBV25-1|TRBJ1-4|TRBD1|large
CASSERGQGEKLFF
TGTGCCAGCAGTGAACGGGGACAGGGGGAAAAACTGTTTTTT
>TRBV2|TRBJ2-1|TRBD2|NA
CASSEMAGGSNEQFF
TGTGCCAGCAGTGAGATGGCGGGGGGGAGCAATGAGCAGTTCTTC
>TRBV7-4|TRBJ1-1|NA|NA
CASSLHPALSNTEAFF
TGTGCCAGCAGCTTGCACCCGGCACTCTCGAACACTGAAGCTTTCTTT
>TRBV15|TRBJ1-4|NA|few
CATSREDGKLFF
TGTGCCACCAGCAGAGAGGACGGAAAACTGTTTTTT